This TCR beta chain was identified in a study of shared T cell receptors in the human thymus. Germline loops: CDR1 MDHEN, CDR2 SYDVKM. This CDR3 comprises 10 residues. Trimming pared 10 bases from V and 3 bases from J, leaving 7 bases between. The table came from immunoSEQ multiplex PCR; TCRdb's copy has only in-frame clones and leaves some out. The table has some 660,000 clones, more than 75% seen once; the top ten hold under 0.01%. This sample also appeared in a second study, on human thymus T cells. That work states: Corrective surgery for congenital heart defects was being performed on the healthy Finnish infants who served as donors.

The receptor was derived from a boy in the first two years of life with a congenital heart defect. V and J are TRBV28 and TRBJ2-7, with no clear D. Sequenced sample: thymocytes. The CDR3 loop reads CATRLYEQYF. Written as DNA, the CDR3 is TGTGCCACCCGACTCTACGAGCAGTACTTC. Full variable domain (missing parts from reference TRBV28 and TRBJ2-7): DVKVTQSSRYLVKRTGEKVFLECVQDMDHENMFWYRQDPGLGLRLIYFSYDVKMKEKGDIPEGYSVSREKKERFSLILESASTNQTSMYLCATRLYEQYFGPGTRLTVT.